Below are 19 T cell receptor beta chains sequenced from a single sample in a study of blood T cell repertoires in COVID-19. Only in-frame clones appear in the TCRdb table, and some are missing; sequencing was by immunoSEQ multiplex PCR. This table has 160,000 or so clones, 89% appearing once. The sample taken for sequencing was peripheral blood. These receptors were obtained from a man between 60 and 70 years old with acute or convalescent COVID-19.

The chain has TRBV19 and TRBJ1-2; D is unresolved. Germline CDR1 reads LNHDA; CDR2 reads SQIVND (reference sequence). V gave up 5 bases and J gave up 2 bases, with 12 bases separating them. CDR3 length: 14 amino acids. CDR3 residues: CASSLAWANYGYTF. The DNA of the CDR3 is TGTGCCAGTAGTTTAGCCTGGGCAAACTATGGCTACACCTTC.

The V and J genes are TRBV11-3 and TRBJ2-4; D is possibly TRBD1 (5 bases). CDR1 is SGHNT, CDR2 YENEEA, per germline. V was trimmed by 4 bases and J by 7 bases, leaving 11 bases between them. The CDR3 totals 13 residues. CDR3 in amino acids: CASSSTGSNIQYF. The CDR3 DNA reads as TGTGCCAGCAGCTCCACAGGTTCCAACATTCAGTACTTC. The variable domain in full, with the rest retrieved from reference TRBV11-3 and TRBJ2-4, is EAGVVQSPRYKIIEKKQPVAFWCNPISGHNTLYWYLQNLGQGPELLIRYENEEAVDDSQLPKDRFSAERLKGVDSTLKIQPAELGDSAVYLCASSSTGSNIQYFGAGTRLSVL.

The rearrangement joins TRBV7-2 to TRBJ1-3; D is undetermined. Germline values: CDR1 SGHTA, CDR2 FQGNSA. This CDR3 has 15 amino acids. V lost 1 base and J lost 7, with 14 bases in between. This CDR3 is CASSLGSRWRNTIYF. The CDR3 DNA reads as TGTGCCAGCAGCTTAGGGTCCCGGTGGCGGAACACCATATATTTT.

This chain connects TRBV5-1 to TRBJ2-2; 10 positions match TRBD2. The CDR3 covers 16 residues. Per the germline V gene, CDR1 is SGHRS and CDR2 is YFSETQ. Trimming at V came to 4 bases and at J to 4 bases, leaving 7 bases not matched to a gene. The CDR3 bases are TGCGCCAGCAGCCTCGGACTAGCGGAGACCACCGGGGAGCTGTTTTTT. Translation gives CASSLGLAETTGELFF. Full variable domain (outside the CDR3, taken from reference TRBV5-1 and TRBJ2-2): KAGVTQTPRYLIKTRGQQVTLSCSPISGHRSVSWYQQTPGQGLQFLFEYFSETQRNKGNFPGRFSGRQFSNSRSEMNVSTLELGDSALYLCASSLGLAETTGELFFGEGSRLTVL.

The chain employs TRBV27 and TRBJ2-2, with a possible D match to TRBD2 (6 bases). Germline V gene data show CDR1 as MNHEY and CDR2 as SMNVEV (reference sequence). V lost 6 bases and J 2 bases, leaving 10 bases between the germline ends. This CDR3 has 14 amino acids. The CDR3 DNA follows: TGTGCCAGCAGCCTGGGACTTAACACCGGGGAGCTGTTTTTT. Its protein product is CASSLGLNTGELFF.

This chain uses TRBV5-1 with TRBJ2-5; 12 bases fit TRBD1. Trimming at V came to 4 bases and at J to 5 bases, leaving 3 bases not matched to a gene. The V gene's germline CDR1 is SGHRS and CDR2 YFSETQ. This CDR3 is 14 amino acids long. The CDR3 spells CASSRDRGRETQYF. CDR3 DNA sequence: TGCGCCAGCAGCCGGGACAGGGGGCGGGAGACCCAGTACTTC.

The rearrangement links TRBV4-1 to TRBJ2-5; D may be TRBD1 (6 bases). V lost 1 base to trimming and J lost 5 bases, with 20 bases between them. Germline values: CDR1 MGHRA, CDR2 YSYEKL. This CDR3 contains 17 residues. The CDR3 bases are TGCGCCAGCAGCCAAGGGGGTGGTAGGGGGAGTCGGGAGACCCAGTACTTC. Protein sequence: CASSQGGGRGSRETQYF.

CDR3: CASSPDRLGNQPQHF. The DNA for the CDR3 is TGTGCCAGCTCCCCGGACAGGCTCGGCAATCAGCCCCAGCATTTT. This sequence joins TRBV18 and TRBJ1-5; TRBD1 agrees at 7 bases. The CDR3 has 15 residues. V lost 6 bases, J lost 2 bases, and 7 bases stayed unmatched. Germline CDR1 KGHSH, CDR2 LQKENI.

The rearrangement links TRBV6-5 to TRBJ1-2; D uncertain. Germline values: CDR1 MNHEY, CDR2 SVGAGI. This CDR3 spans 14 amino acids. V lost 0 bases and J lost 5, with 10 bases in between. The CDR3 loop is CASSYSNSLYGYTF. CDR3 coding DNA: TGTGCCAGCAGTTACTCGAACAGCCTTTATGGCTACACCTTC.

This chain uses TRBV20-1 with TRBJ1-3; D gene uncertain. This CDR3 is 13 amino acids long. CDR1 and CDR2 from the germline V gene are DFQATT and SNEGSKA (reference sequence). V lost 3 bases and J 0 bases, leaving 6 bases between the germline ends. The CDR3 nucleotides read TGCAGTGCTAGTAAACTCTCTGGAAACACCATATATTTT. This gives the protein CSASKLSGNTIYF.

The rearrangement uses TRBV15 and TRBJ1-1, with D possibly matching TRBD1 (5 bases). From germline, CDR1 is LNHNV and CDR2 YYDKDF (reference sequence). CDR3 length: 14 residues. The V end was cut by 1 base, the J end by 1 base, with 7 bases between. CDR3 residues: CATSRVGGNTEAFF. Here the CDR3 DNA reads TGTGCCACCAGCAGAGTCGGGGGGAACACTGAAGCTTTCTTT.

The chain couples TRBV25-1 to TRBJ2-1, with TRBD1 matching over 8 bases. Germline assignment: CDR1 MGHDK and CDR2 SYGVNS. CDR3 length: 15 amino acids. Trimming took 7 bases from V and 1 from J; bases not matched to a gene: 6. For the CDR3, the DNA is TGTGCCAGCACAAAAGACAGGGGATCCTACAATGAGCAGTTCTTC. The encoded protein is CASTKDRGSYNEQFF.

This sequence joins TRBV5-1 and TRBJ2-2, with unresolved D. This CDR3 has 17 amino acids. Deletions cut 4 bases from V and 0 bases from J, with 16 bases between. The germline CDR1 and CDR2 sequences are SGHRS and YFSETQ. This chain's CDR3 is CASSDSPRSTNTGELFF. The CDR3 coding sequence is TGCGCCAGCAGCGATTCCCCCAGATCCACGAACACCGGGGAGCTGTTTTTT.

This chain uses TRBV19 with TRBJ2-3; D is possibly TRBD2 (6 bases). Germline loops: CDR1 LNHDA, CDR2 SQIVND (reference sequence). Trimming took 4 bases from V and 3 from J, leaving 17 bases between them. CDR3 length: 16 residues. CDR3 amino acids: CASSTPGLQITDTQYF. The DNA of the CDR3 is TGTGCCAGTAGTACCCCGGGACTCCAGATTACAGATACGCAGTATTTT. Full variable domain (remainder filled in from reference TRBV19 and TRBJ2-3): DGGITQSPKYLFRKEGQNVTLSCEQNLNHDAMYWYRQDPGQGLRLIYYSQIVNDFQKGDIAEGYSVSREKKESFPLTVTSAQKNPTAFYLCASSTPGLQITDTQYFGPGTRLTVL.

CDR3 nucleotides: TGTGCCAGCAGCCGGGACAGGGCACCTAAGTCCGAGAGAAACACCATATATTTT. It translates to CASSRDRAPKSERNTIYF. This sequence joins TRBV7-9 and TRBJ1-3; 9 positions match TRBD1. Losses at the gene ends were 5 bases for V and 5 bases for J; bases not matched to a gene: 16. There are 18 residues in the CDR3. CDR1 and CDR2 from the germline V gene are SEHNR and FQNEAQ (reference sequence).

The chain uses TRBV7-2 and TRBJ1-6; D uncertain. This CDR3 contains 16 residues. Trimming left V 5 bases short and J 1 base short, with 12 bases between. The germline gives CDR1 SGHTA, CDR2 FQGNSA. CDR3 bases: TGTGCCAGCAGCCTTGTTTACAGTTCCTATAATTCACCCCTCCACTTT. Its protein is CASSLVYSSYNSPLHF.

The chain links TRBV23-1 to TRBJ2-2, with 9 bases identical to TRBD2. TRBV23-1 is annotated as an ORF whose role is uncertain. Trimming took 0 bases from V and 2 from J; bases not matched to a gene: 13. This CDR3 spans 20 amino acids. This CDR3 is CASSQSWLAGLCENTGELFF. The CDR3, as DNA: TGCGCCAGCAGTCAATCCTGGCTAGCGGGGTTATGTGAAAACACCGGGGAGCTGTTTTTT.

This clone was picked up one time. V usage is TRBV5-1 and J usage is TRBJ2-7; 12 bases are a match to TRBD2. Germline CDR1 is SGHRS and CDR2 is YFSETQ. The CDR3 contains 16 residues. With 0 bases clipped from V and 2 bases from J, the junction kept 3 bases outside the gene matches. CDR3: CASSLGGTSGPYEQYF. In nucleotides, the CDR3 is TGCGCCAGCAGCTTGGGGGGGACTAGCGGGCCCTACGAGCAGTACTTC.

CDR3 sequence (DNA): TGTGCCAGCAGCTCCACAGCGGGGGGCACAGATACGCAGTATTTT. Its protein is CASSSTAGGTDTQYF. V and J are TRBV9 and TRBJ2-3, with TRBD2 matching over 8 bases. This CDR3 spans 15 amino acids. The germline gives CDR1 SGDLS, CDR2 YYNGEE. J gave up 1 base and V 4 bases, and 5 bases lay outside the gene matches.